The next 3 T cell receptor beta chains were all read from a single sample in a study of shared clonotypes between healthy human individuals. Clones were sequenced by immunoSEQ multiplex PCR, and TCRdb holds only the in-frame ones, with some missing. The sample lists about 710,000 clones; over 55% were seen once. The sample was memory CD4+ T cells sorted from blood. Indicated subset: CD45RA-negative fraction. These receptors all stem from a woman in her 30s in good health.

In this sample, this clone turned up a few times. This chain joins TRBV4-1 and TRBJ1-5, with a possible D match to TRBD1 (6 bases). CDR3 length: 16 residues. CDR1 MGHRA and CDR2 YSYEKL come from the germline V gene. Trimming took 4 bases from V and 4 from J, leaving 17 bases between them. CDR3 sequence (DNA): TGCGCCAGCAGCCTGCAATTATCCACAGGGAATCAGCCCCAGCATTTT. This codes for CASSLQLSTGNQPQHF.

As concerns this clone: At the DNA level, this CDR3 is encoded by other sequences in the same sample as well. The V and J genes are TRBV5-1 and TRBJ2-1; 8 bases fit TRBD2. V shed 1 base and J 4 bases; nucleotides not matched to a gene: 4. Germline V gives CDR1 SGHRS, CDR2 YFSETQ. This CDR3 is 15 amino acids long. CDR3 loop: CASSLSSSGYNEQFF. CDR3 bases: TGCGCCAGCAGCTTGTCCTCTAGCGGGTACAATGAGCAGTTCTTC.

This chain connects TRBV28 to TRBJ2-7, with TRBD2 identical over 13 bases. Trimming took 4 bases from V and 5 from J; bases not matched to a gene: 5. Looked up from germline, CDR1 is MDHEN and CDR2 is SYDVKM. This CDR3 comprises 15 residues. This chain's CDR3 is CASSSGLAGIHEQYF. CDR3 nucleotide sequence: TGTGCCAGCAGTTCGGGACTAGCGGGAATTCACGAGCAGTACTTC. Full variable domain (missing parts from reference TRBV28 and TRBJ2-7): DVKVTQSSRYLVKRTGEKVFLECVQDMDHENMFWYRQDPGLGLRLIYFSYDVKMKEKGDIPEGYSVSREKKERFSLILESASTNQTSMYLCASSSGLAGIHEQYFGPGTRLTVT.